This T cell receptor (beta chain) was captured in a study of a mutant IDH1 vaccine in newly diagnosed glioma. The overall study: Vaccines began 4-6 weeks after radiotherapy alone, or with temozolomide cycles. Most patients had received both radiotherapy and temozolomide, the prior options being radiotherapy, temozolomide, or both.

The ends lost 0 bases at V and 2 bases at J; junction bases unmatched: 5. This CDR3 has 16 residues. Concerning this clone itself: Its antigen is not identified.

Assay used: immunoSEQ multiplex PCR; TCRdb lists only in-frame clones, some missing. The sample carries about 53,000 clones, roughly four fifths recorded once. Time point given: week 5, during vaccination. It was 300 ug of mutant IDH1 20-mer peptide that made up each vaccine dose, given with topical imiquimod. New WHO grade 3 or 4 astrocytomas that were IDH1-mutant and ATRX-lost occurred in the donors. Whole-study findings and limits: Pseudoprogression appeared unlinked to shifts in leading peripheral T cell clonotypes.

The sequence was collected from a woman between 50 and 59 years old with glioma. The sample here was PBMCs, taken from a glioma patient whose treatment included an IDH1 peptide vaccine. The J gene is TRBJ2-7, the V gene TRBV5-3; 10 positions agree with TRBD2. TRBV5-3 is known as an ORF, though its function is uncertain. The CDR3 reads CARSLAKLAGTYEQYF. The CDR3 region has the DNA TGTGCCAGAAGCTTGGCCAAACTAGCGGGGACCTACGAGCAGTACTTC.